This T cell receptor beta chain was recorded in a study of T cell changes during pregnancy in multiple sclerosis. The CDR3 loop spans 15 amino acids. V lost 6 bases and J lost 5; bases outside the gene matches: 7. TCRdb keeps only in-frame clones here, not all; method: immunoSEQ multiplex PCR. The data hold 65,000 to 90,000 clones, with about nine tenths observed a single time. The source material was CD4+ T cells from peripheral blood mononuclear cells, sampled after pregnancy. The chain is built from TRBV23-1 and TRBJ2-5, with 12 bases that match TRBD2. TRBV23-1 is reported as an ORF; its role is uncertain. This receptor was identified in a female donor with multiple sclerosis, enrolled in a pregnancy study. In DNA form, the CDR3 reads TGCGCCAGCAGCCGAAGACTAGCGGGAGAGGAGACCCAGTACTTC. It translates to CASSRRLAGEETQYF.